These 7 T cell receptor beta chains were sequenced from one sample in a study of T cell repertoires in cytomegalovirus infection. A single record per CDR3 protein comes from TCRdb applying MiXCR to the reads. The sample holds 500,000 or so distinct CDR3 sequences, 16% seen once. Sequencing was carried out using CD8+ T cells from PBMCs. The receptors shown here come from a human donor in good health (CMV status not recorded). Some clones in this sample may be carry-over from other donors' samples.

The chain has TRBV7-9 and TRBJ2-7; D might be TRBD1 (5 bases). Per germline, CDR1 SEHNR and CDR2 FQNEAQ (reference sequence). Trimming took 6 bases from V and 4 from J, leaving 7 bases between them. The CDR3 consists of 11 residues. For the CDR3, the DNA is TGTGCCAGCAGAGGGGCTTACGAGCAGTACTTC. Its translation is CASRGAYEQYF. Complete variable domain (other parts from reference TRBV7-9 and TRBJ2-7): DTGVSQNPRHKITKRGQNVTFRCDPISEHNRLYWYRQTLGQGPEFLTYFQNEAQLEKSRLLSDRFSAERPKGSFSTLEIQRTEQGDSAMYLCASRGAYEQYFGPGTRLTVT.

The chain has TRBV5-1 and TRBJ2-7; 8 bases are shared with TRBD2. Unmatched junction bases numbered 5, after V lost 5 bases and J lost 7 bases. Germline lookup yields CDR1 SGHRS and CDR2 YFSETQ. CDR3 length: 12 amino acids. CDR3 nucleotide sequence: TGCGCCAGCAGGGGGACTAGTGGTGAGCAGTACTTC. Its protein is CASRGTSGEQYF.

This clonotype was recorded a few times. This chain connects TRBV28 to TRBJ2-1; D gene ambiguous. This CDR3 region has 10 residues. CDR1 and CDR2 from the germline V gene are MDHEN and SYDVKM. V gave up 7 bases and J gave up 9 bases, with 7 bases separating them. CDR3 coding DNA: TGTGCCAGCACGGGTTCTGAGCAGTTCTTC. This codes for CASTGSEQFF. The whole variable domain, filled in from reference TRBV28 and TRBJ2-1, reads DVKVTQSSRYLVKRTGEKVFLECVQDMDHENMFWYRQDPGLGLRLIYFSYDVKMKEKGDIPEGYSVSREKKERFSLILESASTNQTSMYLCASTGSEQFFGPGTRLTVL.

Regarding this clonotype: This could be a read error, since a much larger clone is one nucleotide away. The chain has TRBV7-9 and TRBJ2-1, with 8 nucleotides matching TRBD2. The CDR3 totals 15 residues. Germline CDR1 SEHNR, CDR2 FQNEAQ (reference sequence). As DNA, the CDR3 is TGTGGCAGCAGCTTAAAGACTAGCGTCTACAATGAGCAGTTCTTC. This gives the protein CGSSLKTSVYNEQFF.

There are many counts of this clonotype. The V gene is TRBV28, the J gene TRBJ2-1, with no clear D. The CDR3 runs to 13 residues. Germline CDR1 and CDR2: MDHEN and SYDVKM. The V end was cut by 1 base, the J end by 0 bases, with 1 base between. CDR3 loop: CASSLFSYNEQFF. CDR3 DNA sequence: TGTGCCAGCAGTTTATTCTCCTACAATGAGCAGTTCTTC.

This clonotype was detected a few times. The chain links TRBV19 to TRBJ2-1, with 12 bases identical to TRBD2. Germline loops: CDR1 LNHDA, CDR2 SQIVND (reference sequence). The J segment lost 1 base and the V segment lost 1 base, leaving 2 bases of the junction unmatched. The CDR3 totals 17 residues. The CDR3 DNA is TGTGCCAGTAGTATAGCTAGCGGGGGGGTGTCCTACAATGAGCAGTTCTTC. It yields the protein CASSIASGGVSYNEQFF.

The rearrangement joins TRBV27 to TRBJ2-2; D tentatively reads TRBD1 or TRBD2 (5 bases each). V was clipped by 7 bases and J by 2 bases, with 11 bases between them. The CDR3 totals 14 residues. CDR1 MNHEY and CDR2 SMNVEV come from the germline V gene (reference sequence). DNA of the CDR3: TGTGCCAGCACCGACGGGGACAACACCGGGGAGCTGTTTTTT. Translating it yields CASTDGDNTGELFF.